This T cell receptor beta chain was found in a study of OX40 agonist ivuxolimab in advanced cancers. Across the whole study: Dose-escalation patients had hepatocellular carcinoma, melanoma, renal cell or head and neck cancer.

Note on this clone: What it recognizes is unknown.

Study outcomes and limitations: At 0.1 to 3.0 mg/kg, clonal expansion of CD4+ and CD8+ blood T cells had occurred by week 6. Among the lowest levels of clonal expansion were found in partial responders at 0.1-3.0 mg/kg.

TCRdb's copy holds only in-frame clones and misses some; the assay was immunoSEQ multiplex PCR. The sample contains tens of thousands of clones, 85% to 90% of which appear only once. The CDR3 spans 15 residues. Trimming removed 5 bases at V and 2 bases at J, with 13 bases between. Germline CDR1 SGHVS, CDR2 FNYEAQ. Material: CD4+ or CD8+ T cells sorted from blood, obtained in a trial of the OX40 agonist ivuxolimab. The sequence came from an adult with an advanced solid tumor such as melanoma, head and neck, liver or kidney cancer. V usage is TRBV7-6 and J usage is TRBJ1-3; D not resolved. The CDR3 nucleotides read TGTGCCAGCAGCGCCCACAGCACTGCTGGAAACACCATATATTTT. It is translated as CASSAHSTAGNTIYF.